The 2 T cell receptor beta chains listed next were all sequenced from one sample in a study of a mutant IDH1 vaccine in newly diagnosed glioma. Repertoires were generated with immunoSEQ multiplex PCR, while TCRdb's copy carries only in-frame clones and drops some. The table shows 25,000 to 35,000 clones, with around 80% occurring only once. The time point denotes: baseline, week 1 (first vaccination visit). The sample's treatment: pre-vaccination baseline after standard-of-care therapy. Sequenced here: PBMCs, sampled from a glioma patient treated with radiotherapy, temozolomide or both. These receptors all come from a man aged 25 to 40 with glioma.

This chain links TRBV25-1 with TRBJ2-7; D call uncertain. The germline gives CDR1 MGHDK, CDR2 SYGVNS. V lost 3 bases and J 6 bases, leaving 15 bases between the germline ends. The CDR3 has 14 amino acids. The CDR3 DNA reads as TGTGCCAGCAGTGAGATGAGATCCTTTTCCGAGCAGTACTTC. Encoded protein: CASSEMRSFSEQYF.

The chain joins TRBV6-1 to TRBJ2-7, with 8 bases that match TRBD1. J gave up 4 bases and V 1 base, and 6 bases lay outside the gene matches. Germline loops: CDR1 MNHNS, CDR2 SASEGT. CDR3 length: 15 amino acids. CDR3 amino acids: CASSEGQGKEYEQYF. The CDR3, as DNA: TGTGCCAGCAGTGAAGGACAGGGGAAGGAATACGAGCAGTACTTC.